The 21 T cell receptor delta chains given below trace back to one sample, sequenced in a study of gammadelta T cells in human blood. TCRdb redid the clone calls on the RT-PCR reads with CATT. The sample carries 1,300 to 1,500 delta-chain clones, 17% recorded once. Material: non-Vgamma9Vdelta2 gamma-delta T cells from infant blood. The origin of the receptors is a human donor.

This clone was counted a few times. This likely reflects a read error, since a far larger clone is one base away. The V call is TRDV1, the J call TRDJ3; the match to TRDD3 covers 12 bases. The CDR3 consists of 24 residues. The V gene's germline CDR1 is TSWWSYY and CDR2 QGS. The CDR3 is CALGELVRGYWGIPSSWDTRHMFF. DNA of the CDR3: TGTGCTCTTGGGGAACTAGTCAGGGGCTACTGGGGGATACCGAGCTCCTGGGACACCCGACATATGTTTTTC.

In its sample, this clone was seen a few times. A far more abundant clone sits one base away, making this likely a read error. V gene TRDV3 combines with J gene TRDJ1, with 10 bases lining up with TRDD3. TCRdb offers no J gene call, so here the DNA was matched to germline to obtain one. CDR3 length: 13 residues. Per the germline V gene, CDR1 is TVYSNPD and CDR2 is GDNSRS (reference sequence). V lost 4 bases and J lost 10; bases outside the gene matches: 12. The CDR3 DNA reads TGTGCCTATGGGGGATACTGTACCGAGGGACTCATCTTT. It is translated as CAYGGYCTEGLIF.

As for this clone: Since a far larger clone is one base different, this is likely a read error. This chain joins TRDV3 and TRDJ3; 11 nucleotides match TRDD3. TCRdb offers no J gene call, so here the DNA was matched to germline to obtain one. CDR3 size: 23 residues. The germline gives CDR1 TVYSNPD, CDR2 GDNSRS (reference sequence). The CDR3, as DNA: TGTGCACTTCCGTGGGCCTACTGGGGGATAGGACCGTTACGCTCCTGGGACACCCGACAGATGTTTTTC. It translates to CALPWAYWGIGPLRSWDTRQMFF.

Worth noting for this clone: Since a much larger clone is just one base distant, this may be a read error. V is TRDV1 and J is TRDJ1; the match to TRDD3 covers 8 bases. CDR3 size: 21 residues. In germline, CDR1 is TSWWSYY, CDR2 QGS. V dropped 2 bases and J dropped 0; count of bases not matched to a gene: 20. CDR3 bases: TGTGCTCTTGGGGAAGATCCCCGAAAACTCTACGCCTGGGGGAACACCGATAAACTCATCTTT. Translating it yields CALGEDPRKLYAWGNTDKLIF.

Note on this clone: This sequence is one base from a far larger clone and is likely a read error. The chain carries TRDV1 and TRDJ3; TRDD3 matches 13 bases. In the absence of a J gene in TCRdb, the DNA was matched to germline to assign it here. V was clipped by 5 bases and J by 0 bases; unmatched bases: 28. Looked up from germline, CDR1 is TSWWSYY and CDR2 is QGS. CDR3 length: 27 amino acids. The DNA for the CDR3 is TGTGCTCTTGGGATCCACTCCTTCCTACCCGTACTGGGGGATACGCGTATATCCTCCTGGGACACCCGACAGATGTTTTTC. Encoded protein: CALGIHSFLPVLGDTRISSWDTRQMFF.

As for this clone: A read error is likely here: a far larger clone is one base away. J is TRDJ2 and V is TRDV3; 7 positions match TRDD3. Matching the DNA to germline supplied the J gene, which TCRdb does not give. The ends lost 4 bases at V and 0 bases at J; junction bases unmatched: 29. The CDR3 is made up of 22 amino acids. Germline values: CDR1 TVYSNPD, CDR2 GDNSRS (reference sequence). The CDR3 here is CASSRALLTPLGGTPLTAQLFF. The CDR3 DNA follows: TGTGCCTCCTCACGGGCTCTTCTTACGCCCCTGGGGGGTACTCCTTTGACAGCACAACTCTTCTTT.

By its share, this clone is medium-sized. With a much larger clone just one base away, this may be a read error. The chain couples TRDV1 to TRDJ1, with 13 bases fitting TRDD3. The ends lost 2 bases at V and 1 base at J; junction bases unmatched: 19. The germline V gene encodes CDR1 TSWWSYY and CDR2 QGS. The CDR3 extends over 22 amino acids. CDR3 sequence (DNA): TGTGCTCTTGGGGAAGAAAACTCTAACCCTGTACTGGGGGATACGCCCACCGATAAACTCATCTTT. As protein: CALGEENSNPVLGDTPTDKLIF.

This clone qualifies as medium-sized. A read error may explain this, as a much larger clone is one base away. The chain joins TRDV2 to TRDJ3; 11 bases align to TRDD3. The CDR3 contains 21 residues. CDR1 GEAIGNYY and CDR2 EKD come from the germline V gene. V was clipped by 1 base and J by 0 bases; unmatched bases: 10. The CDR3 sequence is CACDTRMGDTASSWDTRQMFF. The CDR3 DNA is TGTGCCTGTGACACGAGAATGGGGGATACGGCGAGCTCCTGGGACACCCGACAGATGTTTTTC.

Comments on this clone: The TCRdb protein comes from a much larger clone and disagrees with this DNA's translation at residue 13, likely due to a read error; the protein given here is derived from the DNA. The J gene is TRDJ1, the V gene TRDV1; TRDD2 might be the D (9 bases). Because TCRdb records no J gene, it was assigned here through a match of the DNA to germline. V lost 3 bases and J lost 2, with 25 bases in between. The germline V gene encodes CDR1 TSWWSYY and CDR2 QGS. This CDR3 spans 19 amino acids. Written as DNA, the CDR3 is TGTGCTCTTGGGGACTTTGGGGCCTTCCTACTGGGGGGTACCGATAAACTCATCTTT. This gives the protein CALGDFGAFLLGGTDKLIF.

To note about this clone: A single base is all that separates this from a far larger clone, so a read error is likely. This chain links TRDV1 with TRDJ2, with TRDD3 matching 7 bases. Germline assignment: CDR1 TSWWSYY and CDR2 QGS. CDR3 size: 20 residues. For the CDR3, the DNA is TGTGCTCTTGGGGAACTCGCGGTACGGTACTGGGGCTCTTTGACAACACAACTCTTCTTT. Its protein product is CALGELAVRYWGSLTTQLFF.

This clone was recorded a few times. This likely came from a read error, as a far larger clone is one base away. The rearrangement links TRAV29/DV5 to TRDJ1; TRDD3 aligns across 8 bases. After removal of 2 bases from V and 0 bases from J, the junction contained 18 bases not matched to a gene. Germline CDR1 is NSMFDY and CDR2 is ISSIKDK. CDR3 length equals 19 residues. The CDR3 coding sequence is TGTGCAGCAAGACCGGGGCGGTGCTGGGGGAGCCCGTACACCGATAAACTCATCTTT. Amino acid sequence: CAARPGRCWGSPYTDKLIF.

Regarding this clone: A far larger clone is a single base away, which makes a read error likely. This chain joins TRDV1 and TRDJ2; TRDD2 is a possible D gene (5 bases). TCRdb lists no J gene, so it was determined here by aligning the DNA to germline. V was cut by 9 bases and J by 0 bases, with 29 bases left in between. There are 20 residues in the CDR3. CDR1 TSWWSYY and CDR2 QGS come from the germline V gene. Here the CDR3 reads CALTTAYRSPSLALTAQLFF. CDR3 in DNA: TGTGCTCTAACAACCGCCTACCGTTCCCCTTCTCTAGCTTTGACAGCACAACTCTTCTTT.

Notes on this clone: A far larger clone is only one base removed, so a read error is likely. This chain links TRDV1 with TRDJ3; 8 bases match TRDD3. The germline V gene encodes CDR1 TSWWSYY and CDR2 QGS. Unmatched junction bases numbered 21, after V lost 5 bases and J lost 0 bases. The CDR3 runs 23 residues. The CDR3 DNA is TGTGCTCTTGGGAAGGGCTTTACTCGAACCTGGGGGACCCACTCCTGGGACACCCGACAGATGTTTTTC. As protein: CALGKGFTRTWGTHSWDTRQMFF.

By sample share, this clone is large. This chain links TRDV1 with TRDJ1, with D unclear. This CDR3 has 15 amino acids. V gave up 3 bases and J gave up 8 bases, with 19 bases separating them. Germline V gives CDR1 TSWWSYY, CDR2 QGS. The CDR3 loop is CALGDLAATNIKLIF. The CDR3 region has the DNA TGTGCTCTTGGGGACCTGGCGGCTACGAACATAAAACTCATCTTT.

As to this clone: A far larger clone is one nucleotide away, so this likely arose from a read error. At the DNA level, this CDR3 is encoded by other sequences in the same sample as well. J is TRDJ1 and V is TRDV2, with 11 bases matching TRDD3. V gave up 0 bases and J gave up 0 bases; unmatched junction bases: 11. This CDR3 region has 19 residues. Germline CDR1 and CDR2: GEAIGNYY and EKD. The CDR3 loop is CACDTGSYWGIRYTDKLIF. CDR3 in DNA: TGTGCCTGTGACACCGGTTCTTACTGGGGGATAAGATACACCGATAAACTCATCTTT.

This clone has just a few counts. This likely stems from a read error, as it lies one base from a far larger clone. The chain employs TRDV1 and TRDJ1; D perhaps matches TRDD2 (6 bases). Because TCRdb records no J gene, it was assigned here through a match of the DNA to germline. Looked up from germline, CDR1 is TSWWSYY and CDR2 is QGS. This CDR3 has 22 amino acids. V gave up 5 bases and J gave up 0 bases, with 34 bases separating them. The CDR3 bases are TGTGCTCTTGGGACCCCTTCCCTCGTGATACCCTCAAACCGTTCGTACACCGATAAACTCATCTTT. Its protein product is CALGTPSLVIPSNRSYTDKLIF.

This clone is large. J is TRDJ1 and V is TRDV2; 8 nucleotides agree with TRDD3. This CDR3 comprises 19 residues. The J segment lost 0 bases and the V segment lost 1 base, leaving 15 bases of the junction unmatched. CDR1 is GEAIGNYY and CDR2 is EKD in the germline V gene. The CDR3 bases are TGTGCCTGTGACACTGGCCAATGGGGGATCGGACTGTACACCGATAAACTCATCTTT. It is translated as CACDTGQWGIGLYTDKLIF.

The table lists this clone with a few counts. With a much larger clone just one base away, this may be a read error. In the same sample, other DNA sequences code for this CDR3. The chain recombines TRDV3 with TRDJ1, with no clear D. Germline V gives CDR1 TVYSNPD, CDR2 GDNSRS (reference sequence). The CDR3 length is 11 residues. The CDR3 protein is CALPYTDKLIF. DNA for the CDR3: TGTGCCTTGCCGTACACCGATAAGCTCATCTTT.

Regarding this clone: This may stem from a read error, because a much larger clone lies one nucleotide away. This chain connects TRDV1 to TRDJ1, with 9 positions matching TRDD3. This CDR3 has 21 residues. Trimming removed 3 bases from V and 2 bases from J; junction bases left unmatched: 22. Germline CDR1 TSWWSYY, CDR2 QGS. CDR3 region: CALGDALFPLLGDFGTDKLIF. The CDR3 coding sequence is TGTGCTCTTGGGGACGCTCTCTTCCCTTTACTGGGGGACTTCGGTACCGATAAACTCATCTTT.

About this clone itself: Only one base separates this from a far larger clonotype, so it likely reflects a read error. The V gene is TRDV1, the J gene TRDJ1; 10 nucleotides agree with TRDD3. Germline lookup yields CDR1 TSWWSYY and CDR2 QGS. The trim removed 3 bases at V and 4 bases at J, leaving 26 bases unmatched. The CDR3 runs to 22 residues. CDR3 region: CALGDQRLPSWGIRGAGDKLIF. The CDR3 DNA follows: TGTGCTCTTGGGGATCAAAGACTCCCCTCCTGGGGGATAAGGGGGGCCGGCGATAAACTCATCTTT.

The genes are TRDV2 and TRDJ3; the match to TRDD3 covers 11 bases. No J gene was available from TCRdb, and it was assigned here by a germline match of the DNA. V dropped 3 bases and J dropped 3; count of bases not matched to a gene: 6. This CDR3 comprises 18 residues. CDR1 GEAIGNYY and CDR2 EKD come from the germline V gene. The CDR3 bases are TGTGCCTGTGACTGGGGGATACGGGGGTGCTGGGACACCCGACAGATGTTTTTC. Translated, it gives CACDWGIRGCWDTRQMFF.